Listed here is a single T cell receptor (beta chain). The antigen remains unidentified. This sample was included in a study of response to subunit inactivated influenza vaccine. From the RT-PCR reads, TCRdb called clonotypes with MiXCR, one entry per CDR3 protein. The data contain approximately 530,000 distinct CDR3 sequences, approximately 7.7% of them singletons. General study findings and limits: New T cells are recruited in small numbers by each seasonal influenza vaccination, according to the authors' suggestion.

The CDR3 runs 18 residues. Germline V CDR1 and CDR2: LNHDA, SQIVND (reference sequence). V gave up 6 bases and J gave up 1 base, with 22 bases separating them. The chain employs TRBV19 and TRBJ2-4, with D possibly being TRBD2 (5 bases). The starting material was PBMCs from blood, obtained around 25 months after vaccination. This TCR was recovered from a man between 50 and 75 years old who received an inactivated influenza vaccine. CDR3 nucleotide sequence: TGTGCCAGTAGATCCCCCGACCCGGGATTTTCGGCCAAAAACATTCAGTACTTC. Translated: CASRSPDPGFSAKNIQYF.